A selection of T cell receptor beta chains follows, all from one sample in a study of blood T cell repertoires in COVID-19. TCRdb's table, derived via immunoSEQ multiplex PCR, lists solely in-frame clones and lacks some. The table lists 15,000 to 20,000 clones, 70% to 90% of them singletons. Material for sequencing was peripheral blood. The source is a human donor with active COVID-19. The donor label of this sample is uncertain. Both conserved end residues are trimmed from each CDR3. Each record gives: D gene, J gene, V gene, CDR3 protein. The D gene is left open where the match is weak.

D: NA; J: TRBJ2-5; V: TRBV9; CDR3: ASSVGALDGTQY
D: TRBD2; J: TRBJ2-7; V: TRBV2; CDR3: ASQSGGAYEQY
D: TRBD1; J: TRBJ2-7; V: TRBV6-2/TRBV6-3; CDR3: ASSSDRETGSTYEQY
D: NA; J: TRBJ1-2; V: TRBV12-3/TRBV12-4; CDR3: ASSLQGLYGYT
D: TRBD1; J: TRBJ1-2; V: TRBV19; CDR3: ASSMDTGGAHYGYT
D: TRBD2; J: TRBJ2-5; V: TRBV18; CDR3: ASSPYDRRTSIQETQY
D: NA; J: TRBJ1-1; V: TRBV6-5; CDR3: ASSYRRGATEAF
D: TRBD1; J: TRBJ1-4; V: TRBV9; CDR3: ASSPTPGGVGEKLF
D: NA; J: TRBJ1-2; V: TRBV27; CDR3: ASGRGYGYT
D: NA; J: TRBJ1-4; V: TRBV5-6; CDR3: ASRGAAHNEKLF
D: TRBD1; J: TRBJ1-2; V: TRBV19; CDR3: ASTRQGSNYGYT
D: TRBD1; J: TRBJ2-7; V: TRBV29-1; CDR3: SVLRDRRPYEQY
D: NA; J: TRBJ1-3; V: TRBV3-1/TRBV3-2; CDR3: ASSQDLRFRQTSSGNTIY
D: NA; J: TRBJ1-1; V: TRBV7-2; CDR3: ASSLAWSLGSEAF
D: TRBD1; J: TRBJ2-4; V: TRBV6-5; CDR3: ASRSTGANIQY
D: NA; J: TRBJ2-2; V: TRBV7-2; CDR3: ASSLAGVGTQRSTGELF
D: NA; J: TRBJ2-1; V: TRBV19; CDR3: ASSLEILSPYNEQF
D: NA; J: TRBJ1-4; V: TRBV5-1; CDR3: ASSPQGLQEKLF
D: NA; J: TRBJ2-1; V: TRBV9; CDR3: ASSADLSSYNEQF
D: NA; J: TRBJ1-5; V: TRBV18; CDR3: ASARDTYQPQH
D: NA; J: TRBJ2-7; V: TRBV7-2; CDR3: ASSWDTGSYEQY
D: TRBD1; J: TRBJ2-2; V: TRBV11-1; CDR3: ASSLEGDRAGELF
D: NA; J: TRBJ1-5; V: TRBV7-8; CDR3: ASSSLRSSFTQH
D: NA; J: TRBJ2-3; V: TRBV18; CDR3: ASSPSVNDATDTQY
D: TRBD2; J: TRBJ2-1; V: TRBV6-5; CDR3: ASRLTSGGAGEQF
D: TRBD2; J: TRBJ2-1; V: TRBV7-9; CDR3: ASSLYRTRGNEQF
D: NA; J: TRBJ1-4; V: TRBV3-1/TRBV3-2; CDR3: ASRQTPCVRGKLF
D: NA; J: TRBJ2-3; V: TRBV5-5; CDR3: ASSPPILARGDTQY
D: NA; J: TRBJ2-7; V: TRBV21-1; CDR3: ASSKGGPSSGGSYEQY
D: NA; J: TRBJ2-7; V: TRBV6-5; CDR3: ASSYSGRGTYEQY
D: TRBD1; J: TRBJ2-4; V: TRBV7-2; CDR3: ASSQDRDIQY
D: NA; J: TRBJ1-4; V: TRBV10-3; CDR3: AISESQIGEKLF
D: NA; J: TRBJ2-3; V: TRBV5-1; CDR3: ASSLVVSTDTQY
D: TRBD1; J: TRBJ1-1; V: TRBV4-1; CDR3: ASSRTGGTEAF
D: TRBD1; J: TRBJ1-3; V: TRBV20-1; CDR3: SASRQGVGRLSGNTIY
D: NA; J: TRBJ2-7; V: TRBV5-1; CDR3: ASSDGGFAYEQY
D: NA; J: TRBJ1-6; V: TRBV5-1; CDR3: ASSPGQNNSPLH
D: TRBD1; J: TRBJ1-1; V: TRBV5-1; CDR3: ASSLGTGMNTEAF
D: TRBD1; J: TRBJ2-3; V: TRBV10-3; CDR3: AISESLSTGFFTDTQY
D: NA; J: TRBJ2-2; V: TRBV5-1; CDR3: ASSYGTNRPTGELF
D: NA; J: TRBJ1-1; V: TRBV18; CDR3: ASSPKQTNTEAF
D: NA; J: TRBJ1-1; V: TRBV27; CDR3: ASRRQGLGAF
D: TRBD2; J: TRBJ2-5; V: TRBV6-6; CDR3: ASSPLREAGGQETQY
D: TRBD1; J: TRBJ2-5; V: TRBV6-5; CDR3: ASSLQGARQETQY